Listed below are T cell receptor beta chains from one sample, sequenced in a study of blood T cell repertoires in COVID-19. Measured with immunoSEQ multiplex PCR; TCRdb has only the in-frame clones, and not every one. The table includes 150,000 to 200,000 clones, about 85% detected once. The specimen sequenced was peripheral blood. The receptors shown here come from a man between 65 and 85 years old with active or convalescent COVID-19. CDR3s include the opening cysteine and the closing phenylalanine or tryptophan. A D gene is named only where the DNA matches it firmly. Clone size is not always given. Where it is, it says once, few, many or a class for expanded clones.

j_call cdr3_length v_call d_call clone_size cdr3_aa cdr3_nt
TRBJ1-5 15 TRBV19 . . CASSTLDGAGQPQHF TGTGCCAGTAGTACCCTTGACGGAGCCGGTCAGCCCCAGCATTTT
TRBJ2-3 14 TRBV5-1 TRBD1 . CASSPGQGPDTQYF TGCGCCAGCAGCCCCGGACAGGGCCCAGATACGCAGTATTTT
TRBJ1-1 17 TRBV3-1/TRBV3-2 TRBD1 . CASSPPRDRGLHTEAFF TGTGCCAGCAGCCCCCCCCGGGACAGGGGGCTTCACACTGAAGCTTTCTTT
TRBJ2-7 14 TRBV3-1/TRBV3-2 . . CASSQGTGPNEQYF TGTGCCAGCAGCCAAGGTACAGGGCCCAACGAGCAGTACTTC
TRBJ2-4 14 TRBV4-1 . once CASSQDLRGDIQYF TGCGCCAGCAGCCAAGATCTCAGGGGTGACATTCAGTACTTC
TRBJ1-5 15 TRBV6-5 . . CASSWTGGSNQPQHF TGTGCCAGCAGTTGGACTGGGGGGTCCAATCAGCCCCAGCATTTT
TRBJ2-7 14 TRBV10-3 TRBD2 . CAISWESGGYEQYF TGTGCCATCAGTTGGGAGAGCGGGGGATACGAGCAGTACTTC
TRBJ1-5 15 TRBV11-2 . . CASSLGGGSNQPQHF TGTGCCAGCAGCTTAGGGGGGGGAAGCAATCAGCCCCAGCATTTT
TRBJ1-2 15 TRBV18 TRBD1 once CASSLATGELAGYTF TGTGCCAGCTCACTAGCGACAGGGGAGTTGGCGGGCTACACCTTC
TRBJ1-1 12 TRBV29-1 . . CSVTQRNTEAFF TGCAGCGTTACTCAGCGAAACACTGAAGCTTTCTTT
TRBJ1-3 14 TRBV28 . . CASSLRGGGNTIYF TGTGCCAGCAGTCTCAGGGGTGGTGGAAACACCATATATTTT
TRBJ1-5 16 TRBV19 . . CASSIERARVNQPQHF TGTGCCAGTAGTATAGAACGGGCCAGGGTCAATCAGCCCCAGCATTTT
TRBJ1-5 16 TRBV24-1 TRBD1 . CATSESGTGGRQPQHF TGTGCCACCAGTGAATCCGGGACAGGGGGCAGACAGCCCCAGCATTTT
TRBJ2-1 15 TRBV19 TRBD2 . CASSLTSANYNEQFF TGTGCCAGTAGCCTAACTAGCGCGAACTACAATGAGCAGTTCTTC
TRBJ2-2 17 TRBV7-2 . . CASSRRATGPNTGELFF TGTGCCAGCAGTCGGAGGGCAACTGGACCGAACACCGGGGAGCTGTTTTTT
TRBJ1-2 14 TRBV6-1 . . CASSEDTANYGYTF TGTGCCAGCAGTGAAGACACAGCTAACTATGGCTACACCTTC
TRBJ2-7 14 TRBV5-5 TRBD1 . CASSRGDRGAEQYF TGTGCCAGCAGCCGAGGGGACAGGGGCGCCGAGCAGTACTTC
TRBJ2-5 13 TRBV4-1 . once CASSQLPVGTQYF TGCGCCAGCAGCCAATTACCCGTCGGGACCCAGTACTTC
TRBJ2-3 15 TRBV24-1 . . CATSDFRQGADTQYF TGTGCCACCAGTGATTTTCGGCAGGGTGCTGATACGCAGTATTTT
TRBJ2-7 16 TRBV15 . . CATSPRGGEPSSEQYF TGTGCCACCAGCCCCCGCGGGGGCGAACCTTCTTCCGAGCAGTACTTC